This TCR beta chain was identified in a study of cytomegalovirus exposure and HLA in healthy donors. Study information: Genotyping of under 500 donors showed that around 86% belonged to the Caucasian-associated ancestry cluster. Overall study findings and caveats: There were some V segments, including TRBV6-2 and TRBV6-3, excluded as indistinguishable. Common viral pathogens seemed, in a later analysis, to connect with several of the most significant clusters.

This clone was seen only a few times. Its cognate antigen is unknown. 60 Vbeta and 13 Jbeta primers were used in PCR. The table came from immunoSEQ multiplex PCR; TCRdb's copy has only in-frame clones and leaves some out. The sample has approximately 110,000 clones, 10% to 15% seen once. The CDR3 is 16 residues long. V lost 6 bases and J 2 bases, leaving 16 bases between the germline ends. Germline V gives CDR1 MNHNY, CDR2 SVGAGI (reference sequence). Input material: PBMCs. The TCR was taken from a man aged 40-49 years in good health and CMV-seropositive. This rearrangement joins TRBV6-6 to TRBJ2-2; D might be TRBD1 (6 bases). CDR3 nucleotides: TGTGCCAGCAGCACCTCCACGGGACACAACACCGGGGAGCTGTTTTTT. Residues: CASSTSTGHNTGELFF.